Detailed here is one T cell receptor beta chain. This receptor's antigen is unknown. Base qualities are not recorded, but no much larger clone differs from it by a single base. Library method: 5' RACE. The run used an Illumina HiSeq 2500. A second PCR of roughly 7 to 11 cycles was performed with a sample-barcoded 5' primer and a J-beta primer mix. A template-switch 5' adaptor carrying 12 random nucleotides introduced a unique molecular identifier onto each TCR beta cDNA molecule. At least 2.5 million CDR3-containing paired-end reads were obtained from each sample. First-strand cDNA synthesis was performed from all RNA using the Mint cDNA synthesis kit, with priming by a TRBC-specific oligonucleotide. All cDNA was treated with uracil-DNA glycosylase and then went through a first 18-cycle PCR with the universal primers M1SS and BC2_uni_R. The paper's data handling went like this. For normalization, 1 million high-quality reads were randomly selected from each sample, with every read carrying a distinct molecular identifier. Instead of being binned into consensus sequences, reads with shared molecular identifiers were discarded. CDR3 identification, clonotype clustering and error correction used MiTCR with a Q25 quality threshold and the strictest error-elimination algorithm. A nonparametric unseen species model with Euler transformation was used to estimate lower-bound total TCR beta diversity. TCRdb handled the public reads itself, with Q25 trimming in fastp and clone calling in MiXCR, and kept productive beta chains. Rows are combined by CDR3 protein, so each entry shows the most common genes and DNA. V and J calls and clone size were set by TCRdb, not the authors. Across this sample there are 650,000 to 900,000 distinct CDR3 sequences, with under 80% seen only once. The ten largest clones represent roughly a quarter of the sample.

CDR1 and CDR2 (LGHDT, YNNKEL) derive from the germline V gene (reference sequence). From its cysteine to its phenylalanine, the CDR3 spans 14 amino acids. The DNA shown is the 42-base CDR3, in frame from base 1. The sample comes from a study of blood T cells in healthy people across ages (dated by TCRdb to between 2015 and 2016). Looking at the study overall: Template switching captured roughly one uniquely barcoded TCR beta cDNA molecule per two T cells in model experiments. To track age-related changes in TCR beta repertoire diversity, the study relied on deep sequencing normalized with unique cDNA molecular identifiers. Four age groups were formed from the donors: young (average 16 years), middle-aged (less than 40), aged (approximately 60) and long-lived (about 80). To avoid experimental bias, donors of different ages were spread randomly across the sequencing lanes. Two additional independent replicas of 1 million unique cDNA reads from the same blood draw were analyzed for two donors (one aged 18 to 30 and one aged 80 or older). The paper as a whole reports these results and caveats: The percentage of naive T cells measured by flow cytometry correlated strongly with observed TCR beta diversity. Total diversity estimates from one million sequenced T cells were considered lower bounds and underestimates. The CMV infection status of donors was not known, potentially confounding age-related changes in expanded clonotypes. Compared with the aged group, the long-lived group had more naive CD4+ T cells, fewer expanded clones and increased TCR diversity, suggesting age selection. Conclusive comparison of naive and antigen-experienced compartments was prevented by the profiling of bulk unsorted PBMCs. Observed TCR beta diversity per million T cells fell roughly linearly with age, and a significant reduction was already apparent by age roughly 40.

Systemically healthy Caucasian individuals from Russia, some 38 in total and aged roughly 6 to 90 years, were included as donors. Each donor gave 8.5 to 10 milliliters of peripheral blood, collected into EDTA-treated Vacutainer tubes. PBMCs were isolated by Ficoll-Paque density-gradient centrifugation, with at least 6.5 million obtained per sample. Trizol reagent was used to extract total RNA from PBMCs, with at least 5.5 micrograms per sample. Naive CD45RAhigh/CD27high T cell percentages were measured by flow cytometry on a PBMC aliquot from every donor. The chain couples TRBV3-1 to TRBJ2-5, with a tentative D call of TRBD1 or TRBD2, each matching 6 bases. The J call is in doubt because the DNA end fits TRBJ2-7 better. The material sequenced was blood. This clonotype was sampled from a man aged 25 to 45 in good health. The CDR3 protein: CASSPAGHHYEQYF. The nucleotides read TGTGCCAGCAGCCCGGCGGGACACCACTACGAGCAGTACTTC.